The entry that follows covers one T cell receptor (beta chain) sequence. This CDR3 is built from 15 residues. The ends lost 4 bases at V and 7 bases at J; junction bases unmatched: 7. Germline V gene lookup returns CDR1 SGHDT and CDR2 YYEEEE. These data originate in a study of blood T cell repertoires in COVID-19. Overall study context: Acute and convalescent COVID-19 samples came from the United States, Italy and Spain. Sources were T cells, B-cell-depleted T cells, or PBMCs; the material itself was cDNA or gDNA.

Profiled with immunoSEQ multiplex PCR; TCRdb holds only in-frame clones, not every one. The data contain 130,000 or so clones, approximately 90% of them seen just once; the ten biggest clones take up 1.5%. This clonotype was sampled from a human donor in a cohort sampled during active COVID-19. Sequenced input: peripheral blood. The rearrangement uses TRBV5-6 and TRBJ1-6; 8 bases line up with TRBD1. For the CDR3, the DNA is TGTGCCAGCAGCATCCCAGGGGGCGGGAATTCACCCCTCCACTTT. This translates into CASSIPGGGNSPLHF.